This TCR beta chain was found in a study of blood T cell repertoires in COVID-19. The method was immunoSEQ multiplex PCR; TCRdb's version includes in-frame clones alone and lacks a portion of them. The data show about 250,000 clones, with 85% to 90% seen just once and about 14% held by the top ten. V lost 0 bases, J lost 6 bases, and 5 bases lay in between. The CDR3 has 13 amino acids. Germline CDR1 and CDR2: MNHEY and SVGAGI. The TCR sequence derives from a man aged 18 to 35 who had recovered from COVID-19. The specimen was PBMCs or T cells enriched from blood (not recorded which). The chain has TRBV6-5 and TRBJ2-2; D uncertain. The CDR3 region has the DNA TGTGCCAGCAGTTACTCGAGGTCCGGGGAGCTGTTTTTT. Translated: CASSYSRSGELFF.